The 27 T cell receptor beta chains listed next were all sequenced from one sample in a study of OX40 agonist ivuxolimab in advanced cancers. The method was immunoSEQ multiplex PCR; TCRdb's version includes in-frame clones alone and lacks a portion of them. The sample has more than 45,000 clones; roughly 88% are singletons. Specimen: CD4+ or CD8+ T cells sorted from blood, collected in a trial of the OX40 agonist ivuxolimab. The receptors derive from an adult with an advanced solid tumor such as melanoma, head and neck, liver or kidney cancer.

This clone was detected only a few times. The CDR3 protein is CASSLGGGQPQHF. CDR3 coding DNA: TGTGCCAGCAGCTTAGGAGGGGGGCAGCCCCAGCATTTT. This rearrangement joins TRBV7-8 to TRBJ1-5; D might be TRBD1 (6 bases). Germline CDR1 reads SGHVS; CDR2 reads FQNEAQ. With 1 base removed from V and 7 bases from J, the gap between germline ends came to 8 bases. The CDR3 length is 13 residues.

The chain recombines TRBV5-5 with TRBJ1-1; possible D gene TRBD1, 5 bases. CDR1 is SGHKS, CDR2 YYEKEE, per germline (reference sequence). The length of the CDR3 is 14 residues. V lost 4 bases, J lost 1 base, and 11 bases lay in between. The chain's CDR3 is CASSPGPPNTEAFF. DNA of the CDR3: TGTGCCAGCAGCCCGGGACCGCCGAACACTGAAGCTTTCTTT.

The chain joins TRBV6-6 to TRBJ2-1; no clear D. This CDR3 contains 15 residues. V was clipped by 2 bases and J by 0 bases, with 8 bases between them. Germline CDR1 reads MNHNY; CDR2 reads SVGAGI (reference sequence). CDR3 DNA: TGTGCCAGCAGTTACGAGGCAGACTCCTACAATGAGCAGTTCTTC. Its protein product is CASSYEADSYNEQFF.

This sequence joins TRBV14 and TRBJ2-7, with 8 bases lining up with TRBD2. With 4 bases clipped from V and 5 bases from J, the junction kept 7 bases outside the gene matches. Per germline, CDR1 SGHDN and CDR2 FVKESK. The CDR3 is 14 residues long. The CDR3 loop is CASSLRLAWNEQYF. For the CDR3, the DNA is TGTGCCAGCAGCCTTCGACTAGCGTGGAACGAGCAGTACTTC.

V gene TRBV23-1 combines with J gene TRBJ2-3; D is uncertain. TRBV23-1 is sorted into the ORF group, with uncertain function. This CDR3 is built from 14 residues. Trimming removed 3 bases from V and 0 bases from J, with 7 bases in between. Here the CDR3 reads CASSHLASTDTQYF. The DNA for the CDR3 is TGCGCCAGCAGTCACCTGGCCAGCACAGATACGCAGTATTTT.

The chain links TRBV28 to TRBJ2-5; D may be TRBD2 (6 bases). V dropped 4 bases and J dropped 9 bases, with 18 bases sitting between them. Per the germline V gene, CDR1 is MDHEN and CDR2 is SYDVKM. This CDR3 spans 14 amino acids. The CDR3 here is CASSSQQERLAQYF. Here the CDR3 DNA reads TGTGCCAGCAGTTCACAGCAAGAGAGACTAGCCCAGTACTTC.

On this clone itself: This probably arose from a read error, given a far larger clone one base away. The V call is TRBV6-7, the J call TRBJ2-7; D may be TRBD1 or TRBD2 (5 bases each). TRBV6-7 has ORF status, its function being uncertain. The CDR3 is 13 residues long. Trimming took off 2 bases at V and 0 bases at J, with 5 bases between the two ends. In DNA form, the CDR3 reads TGTGCCAGCAGTTACGGGGGCTCCTACGAGCAGTACTTC. Encoded protein: CASSYGGSYEQYF.

The chain is built from TRBV27 and TRBJ2-7; 7 bases are shared with TRBD1. The germline gives CDR1 MNHEY, CDR2 SMNVEV (reference sequence). The CDR3 totals 14 residues. V trimming: 6 bases; J trimming: 1 base; junction bases outside the gene matches: 6. CDR3: CASSWDSESYEQYF. CDR3 nucleotide sequence: TGTGCCAGCAGCTGGGACAGTGAGTCCTACGAGCAGTACTTC.

V usage is TRBV9 and J usage is TRBJ1-2, with 7 bases fitting TRBD1. Trimming took 7 bases from V and 4 from J; bases not matched to a gene: 10. Germline V gene data show CDR1 as SGDLS and CDR2 as YYNGEE. This CDR3 is built from 14 residues. The CDR3, as DNA: TGTGCCAGCGCTACAGGGGCCCTGAGCTATGGCTACACCTTC. Translation: CASATGALSYGYTF.

This chain uses TRBV5-1 with TRBJ2-7; 8 nucleotides match TRBD1. Germline V gene data show CDR1 as SGHRS and CDR2 as YFSETQ. The CDR3 covers 14 residues. V lost 3 bases, J lost 2 bases, and 4 bases stayed unmatched. The CDR3 reads CASSSGDRTYEQYF. The CDR3, as DNA: TGCGCCAGCAGCTCGGGGGACAGGACCTACGAGCAGTACTTC.

The chain has TRBV28 and TRBJ2-7; 10 nucleotides agree with TRBD1. Germline-derived CDR1 and CDR2 are MDHEN and SYDVKM. Trimming took 7 bases from V and 6 from J; bases not matched to a gene: 12. The CDR3 is made up of 15 amino acids. CDR3 in DNA: TGTGCCAGCACGGATTACGGGACAGGGGAGGGCGAGCAGTACTTC. This encodes CASTDYGTGEGEQYF.

The chain links TRBV5-4 to TRBJ2-5, with 9 bases matching TRBD2. This CDR3 has 15 residues. Unmatched junction bases numbered 5, after V lost 3 bases and J lost 2 bases. The germline gives CDR1 SGHNT, CDR2 YYREEE (reference sequence). CDR3 sequence reads: CASSYSGGWQETQYF. For the CDR3, the DNA is TGTGCCAGCAGCTATAGCGGGGGATGGCAAGAGACCCAGTACTTC.

The chain uses TRBV5-1 and TRBJ2-3, with TRBD2 identical over 7 bases. The CDR3 contains 12 residues. J was trimmed by 8 bases and V by 0 bases; bases with no gene match: 0. CDR1 SGHRS and CDR2 YFSETQ come from the germline V gene. The CDR3: CASSLAGGTQYF. The CDR3 DNA reads TGCGCCAGCAGCTTGGCGGGGGGTACGCAGTATTTT.

Only one count was recorded for this clone. The chain uses TRBV7-9 and TRBJ2-3, with 7 bases that match TRBD2. The CDR3 is made up of 15 amino acids. The germline gives CDR1 SEHNR, CDR2 FQNEAQ (reference sequence). Trimming at V came to 5 bases and at J to 2 bases, leaving 7 bases not matched to a gene. The CDR3 DNA reads as TGTGCCAGCAGCACGAGCGGGACCTTCACAGATACGCAGTATTTT. The encoded protein is CASSTSGTFTDTQYF.

This sequence joins TRBV2 and TRBJ2-7, with 7 bases lining up with TRBD1. CDR3 length: 16 residues. Trimming took 8 bases from V and 1 from J; bases not matched to a gene: 14. The germline V gene has CDR1 SNHLY and CDR2 FYNNEI. CDR3: CASGWGLDRSSYEQYF. The CDR3 bases are TGTGCCAGCGGGTGGGGCTTGGACAGGTCTTCCTACGAGCAGTACTTC.

The chain employs TRBV5-6 and TRBJ2-7; D might be TRBD1 or TRBD2, each matching 6 bases. V lost 0 bases and J 2 bases, leaving 9 bases between the germline ends. The CDR3 has 14 residues. Germline CDR1 SGHDT, CDR2 YYEEEE. Here the CDR3 reads CASSLVRGPYEQYF. DNA of the CDR3: TGTGCCAGCAGCTTGGTACGGGGGCCCTACGAGCAGTACTTC.

J is TRBJ1-5 and V is TRBV2; possible D gene TRBD1, 6 bases. Deletions cut 10 bases from V and 3 bases from J, with 10 bases between. The germline V gene has CDR1 SNHLY and CDR2 FYNNEI. The length of the CDR3 is 12 residues. CDR3: CATQGLNQPQHF. CDR3 coding DNA: TGTGCCACCCAGGGGCTCAATCAGCCCCAGCATTTT.

The V and J genes are TRBV19 and TRBJ2-7; D uncertain. Germline V gene lookup returns CDR1 LNHDA and CDR2 SQIVND (reference sequence). V dropped 3 bases and J dropped 2 bases, with 8 bases sitting between them. The CDR3 totals 13 residues. This CDR3 reads CASSMGAAYEQYF. The CDR3 nucleotides read TGTGCCAGTAGTATGGGCGCCGCCTACGAGCAGTACTTC. The full variable domain, its missing parts supplied by reference TRBV19 and TRBJ2-7, is DGGITQSPKYLFRKEGQNVTLSCEQNLNHDAMYWYRQDPGQGLRLIYYSQIVNDFQKGDIAEGYSVSREKKESFPLTVTSAQKNPTAFYLCASSMGAAYEQYFGPGTRLTVT.

This chain connects TRBV5-1 to TRBJ2-7; D uncertain. The CDR3 has 12 amino acids. Trimming pared 5 bases from V and 0 bases from J, leaving 6 bases between. Germline CDR1 SGHRS, CDR2 YFSETQ. In nucleotides, the CDR3 is TGCGCCAGCAGTTTGAACTCCTACGAGCAGTACTTC. It translates to CASSLNSYEQYF.

The chain joins TRBV4-2 to TRBJ1-4; 9 bases are a match to TRBD1. Germline CDR1 is LGHNA and CDR2 is YNFKEQ. This CDR3 has 14 residues. V lost 3 bases, J lost 5 bases, and 1 base stayed unmatched. DNA for the CDR3: TGTGCCAGCAGCCAGACAGGGGGGAATGAAAAACTGTTTTTT. Its translation: CASSQTGGNEKLFF.

The V gene is TRBV27, the J gene TRBJ2-7, with D maybe TRBD1 (7 bases). CDR3 length equals 13 residues. Trimming removed 4 bases at V and 7 bases at J, with 14 bases between. Germline lookup yields CDR1 MNHEY and CDR2 SMNVEV (reference sequence). CDR3 residues: CASSYSGGWEQYF. In nucleotides, the CDR3 is TGTGCCAGCAGTTATTCAGGGGGGTGGGAGCAGTACTTC.

In the case of this clone: This sample includes further DNA sequences coding for the same CDR3. CDR3 bases: TGTGCCAGCAGCTTGGGGGACACTGAAGCTTTCTTT. This gives the protein CASSLGDTEAFF. The chain joins TRBV5-5 to TRBJ1-1; no definite D call. V lost 0 bases to trimming and J lost 3 bases, with 3 bases between them. The length of the CDR3 is 12 residues. The V gene's germline CDR1 is SGHKS and CDR2 YYEKEE (reference sequence). The entire variable domain, with the rest obtained from reference TRBV5-5 and TRBJ1-1, is as follows: DAGVTQSPTHLIKTRGQQVTLRCSPISGHKSVSWYQQVLGQGPQFIFQYYEKEERGRGNFPDRFSARQFPNYSSELNVNALLLGDSALYLCASSLGDTEAFFGQGTRLTVV.

The chain is built from TRBV7-9 and TRBJ2-1, with D perhaps matching TRBD2 (5 bases). V was clipped by 5 bases and J by 2 bases, with 16 bases between them. CDR3 size: 16 residues. Germline lookup yields CDR1 SEHNR and CDR2 FQNEAQ (reference sequence). CDR3 region: CASSPPLGSTYNEQFF. CDR3 DNA: TGTGCCAGCAGCCCCCCACTTGGGAGTACCTACAATGAGCAGTTCTTC.

This chain connects TRBV7-6 to TRBJ2-2; D gene unclear. With 6 bases removed from V and 6 bases from J, the gap between germline ends came to 11 bases. The CDR3 contains 13 residues. Germline CDR1 reads SGHVS; CDR2 reads FNYEAQ. The CDR3 sequence is CASSPAGSGELFF. The CDR3 nucleotides read TGTGCCAGCAGTCCAGCCGGGTCCGGGGAGCTGTTTTTT.

This chain links TRBV28 with TRBJ1-1; D is possibly TRBD1 (5 bases). Germline V CDR1 and CDR2: MDHEN, SYDVKM. Trimming shortened V by 7 bases and J by 8 bases, and 17 bases separated the two germline ends. This CDR3 spans 13 amino acids. Here the CDR3 DNA reads TGTGCCAGCACCCCAAGAGGGGCGCCGGAAGCTTTCTTT. Its translation is CASTPRGAPEAFF. Together with reference TRBV28 and TRBJ1-1, the CDR3 gives the full variable domain: DVKVTQSSRYLVKRTGEKVFLECVQDMDHENMFWYRQDPGLGLRLIYFSYDVKMKEKGDIPEGYSVSREKKERFSLILESASTNQTSMYLCASTPRGAPEAFFGQGTRLTVV.

The chain recombines TRBV7-9 with TRBJ1-2; 9 bases align to TRBD1. V shed 4 bases, J shed 4 bases, and the junction held 4 bases outside the gene matches. The CDR3 runs 14 residues. Germline V gene sequence: CDR1 SEHNR, CDR2 FQNEAQ (reference sequence). CDR3 protein: CASSYPGQGYGYTF. The CDR3 DNA reads as TGTGCCAGCAGCTACCCGGGACAGGGCTATGGCTACACCTTC. The full variable domain, with the rest looked up from reference TRBV7-9 and TRBJ1-2, is DTGVSQNPRHKITKRGQNVTFRCDPISEHNRLYWYRQTLGQGPEFLTYFQNEAQLEKSRLLSDRFSAERPKGSFSTLEIQRTEQGDSAMYLCASSYPGQGYGYTFGSGTRLTVV.

By proportion, this clone is large. J is TRBJ2-7 and V is TRBV6-5, with a possible D match to TRBD1 (5 bases). The V gene's germline CDR1 is MNHEY and CDR2 SVGAGI. This CDR3 is built from 14 residues. V was trimmed by 2 bases and J by 0 bases, leaving 8 bases between them. CDR3 in amino acids: CASSYGAYSYEQYF. CDR3 nucleotide sequence: TGTGCCAGCAGTTACGGGGCATACTCCTACGAGCAGTACTTC.